This section outlines one T cell receptor beta chain sequence together with its context. The protocol was immunoSEQ multiplex PCR, while the TCRdb copy is restricted to in-frame clones and leaves out a portion. The profile shows 150,000 to 200,000 clones, roughly 80% of them singletons. This sample stems from a study of blood T cell repertoires in COVID-19. Germline loops: CDR1 LNHDA, CDR2 SQIVND (reference sequence). The CDR3 consists of 15 residues. V lost 3 bases to trimming and J lost 0 bases, with 9 bases between them. Sequencing used PBMCs or T cells enriched from blood (not recorded which). The receptor's source is a man aged 50 or older who had recovered from COVID-19. The chain couples TRBV19 to TRBJ2-1; D call uncertain. As DNA, the CDR3 is TGTGCCAGTAGTATTGCCGGTAGCTCCTACAATGAGCAGTTCTTC. It yields the protein CASSIAGSSYNEQFF.